What follows is one TCR beta chain and its context. This entry is derived from a study of blood T cells in healthy people across ages. It was with a sample-barcoded 5' primer and a J-beta primer mix that a second PCR of roughly 6 to 12 cycles was run. TCRdb reprocessed the 5' RACE reads via MiXCR and lists one record per CDR3 protein. Of 600,000 to 650,000 distinct CDR3 sequences listed, about 53% are singletons. Each individual donor underwent a draw of approximately 10 milliliters of peripheral blood. Per germline, CDR1 SGHKS and CDR2 YYEKEE (reference sequence). V lost 4 bases and J lost 4, with 17 bases in between. CDR3 length: 15 amino acids.

This chain links TRBV5-5 with TRBJ1-2; no firm D call. The sequence came from a man between 60 and 75 years old in good health. The sequenced sample consisted of blood. The CDR3 region is CASSPAFGRTYGYTF. The CDR3 bases are TGTGCCAGCAGCCCGGCCTTCGGCAGAACCTATGGCTACACCTTC.